The rows below give T cell receptor beta chains drawn from one sample of a study of somatic mutations in cytotoxic T cells in rheumatoid arthritis. Data came from immunoSEQ multiplex PCR; TCRdb stores just in-frame clones and leaves some out. The sample holds about 3,000 clones, roughly 90% seen once. Sequenced: CD8+ T cells sorted from blood. These receptors were obtained from a young woman with rheumatoid arthritis. Both conserved end residues are part of each CDR3. Fields, in order: clone size, D gene, J gene, V gene, CDR3 length, CDR3 protein, CDR3 DNA. D genes are given only for firm matches. Clone sizes are given selectively: once, few, many, or a class where the clone is expanded.

clone_size: .
d_call: .
j_call: TRBJ2-2
v_call: TRBV4-3
cdr3_length: 10
cdr3_aa: CATNTGELFF
cdr3_nt: TGCGCCACAAACACCGGGGAGCTGTTTTTT

clone_size: few
d_call: TRBD1
j_call: TRBJ2-1
v_call: TRBV19
cdr3_length: 13
cdr3_aa: CASSTGQGYEQFF
cdr3_nt: TGTGCCAGTAGTACCGGACAGGGGTATGAGCAGTTCTTC

clone_size: once
d_call: .
j_call: TRBJ2-1
v_call: TRBV7-2
cdr3_length: 14
cdr3_aa: CASATRDTYNEQFF
cdr3_nt: TGTGCCAGCGCCACCCGGGACACCTACAATGAGCAGTTCTTC

clone_size: once
d_call: .
j_call: TRBJ2-1
v_call: TRBV5-6
cdr3_length: 15
cdr3_aa: CASYAGQSSYNEQFF
cdr3_nt: TGTGCCAGCTATGCCGGACAGAGCTCCTACAATGAGCAGTTCTTC

clone_size: .
d_call: .
j_call: TRBJ2-2
v_call: TRBV27
cdr3_length: 14
cdr3_aa: CASSRRDIPGELFF
cdr3_nt: TGTGCCAGCAGCCGGCGGGATATCCCCGGGGAGCTGTTTTTT

clone_size: .
d_call: TRBD2
j_call: TRBJ2-7
v_call: TRBV9
cdr3_length: 15
cdr3_aa: CASSVGSGSTYEQYF
cdr3_nt: TGTGCCAGCAGCGTAGGAAGCGGGAGCACCTACGAGCAGTACTTC

clone_size: .
d_call: TRBD2
j_call: TRBJ2-1
v_call: TRBV7-2
cdr3_length: 15
cdr3_aa: CASSRSGSGGNEQFF
cdr3_nt: TGTGCCAGCAGTCGGAGCGGGAGTGGTGGCAATGAGCAGTTCTTC

clone_size: once
d_call: .
j_call: TRBJ2-7
v_call: TRBV27
cdr3_length: 13
cdr3_aa: CASSIRVSYEQYF
cdr3_nt: TGTGCCAGCAGTATCAGGGTTTCCTACGAGCAGTACTTC

clone_size: .
d_call: .
j_call: TRBJ2-7
v_call: TRBV20-1
cdr3_length: 11
cdr3_aa: CSAPMSREQYF
cdr3_nt: TGCAGTGCCCCGATGAGTCGCGAGCAGTACTTC

clone_size: few
d_call: .
j_call: TRBJ1-4
v_call: TRBV6-5
cdr3_length: 14
cdr3_aa: CASSYSAANEKLFF
cdr3_nt: TGTGCCAGCAGTTACTCGGCAGCTAATGAAAAACTGTTTTTT

clone_size: once
d_call: .
j_call: TRBJ2-3
v_call: TRBV29-1
cdr3_length: 13
cdr3_aa: CSVDGVDIETQYF
cdr3_nt: TGCAGCGTTGACGGGGTTGACATCGAAACGCAGTATTTT

clone_size: .
d_call: .
j_call: TRBJ1-4
v_call: TRBV7-9
cdr3_length: 13
cdr3_aa: CASLRDSNEKLFF
cdr3_nt: TGTGCCAGCCTTCGGGACTCTAATGAAAAACTGTTTTTT

clone_size: .
d_call: TRBD1
j_call: TRBJ2-7
v_call: TRBV11-2
cdr3_length: 14
cdr3_aa: CASSLGGTGYEQYF
cdr3_nt: TGTGCCAGCAGCTTAGGGGGGACAGGTTACGAGCAGTACTTC